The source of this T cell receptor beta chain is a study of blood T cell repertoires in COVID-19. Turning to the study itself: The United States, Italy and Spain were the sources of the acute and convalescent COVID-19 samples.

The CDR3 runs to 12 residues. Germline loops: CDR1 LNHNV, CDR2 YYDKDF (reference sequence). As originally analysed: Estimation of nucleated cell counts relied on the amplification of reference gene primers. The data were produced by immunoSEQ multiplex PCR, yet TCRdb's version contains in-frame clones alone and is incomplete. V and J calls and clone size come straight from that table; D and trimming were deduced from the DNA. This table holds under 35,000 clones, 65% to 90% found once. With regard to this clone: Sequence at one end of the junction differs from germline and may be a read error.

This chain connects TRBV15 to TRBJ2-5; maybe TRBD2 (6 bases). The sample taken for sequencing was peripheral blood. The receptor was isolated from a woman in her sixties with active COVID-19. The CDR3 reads CATSRAQGLLNF. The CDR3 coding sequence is TGTGCCACCAGCAGAGCGCAGGGACTCCTGAACTTC.